The TCR beta chain under discussion was sequenced for a study of T cell responses to AZD1222 COVID-19 vaccine. As regards this clone: Its antigen is not known.

Per germline, CDR1 LGHDT and CDR2 YNNKEL (reference sequence). The CDR3 is 13 amino acids. Trimming shortened V by 1 base and J by 5 bases, and 6 bases separated the two germline ends. Only in-frame clones appear in the TCRdb table, and some are missing; sequencing was by immunoSEQ multiplex PCR. The sample lists more than 150,000 clones, 90% to 95% occurring once. The study, taken as a whole, reports: Among vaccine-associated CD4 TCRs, coverage spanned spike, with dominance at 160-218 and 743-854. Spike-specific TCR repertoires showed rising breadth and depth after two AZD1222 doses. The donor group comprised mostly white British people and more females; the analysis possibly underestimated clonal diversity.

The rearrangement links TRBV3-1 (or the pseudogene TRBV3-2) to TRBJ1-5; the D is unclear. This TCR was recovered from an adult who received the AZD1222 COVID-19 vaccine. Sequences were derived from peripheral blood, sampled 28 days after the second AZD1222 dose. This CDR3 reads CASSQGSHQPQHF. The CDR3 region has the DNA TGTGCCAGCAGCCAAGGGAGCCATCAGCCCCAGCATTTT.